This is a list of T cell receptor beta chains from one sample in a study of regulatory T cells in long-lasting Graves disease. TCRdb redid the calling of the multiplex PCR reads with MiXCR, one entry per CDR3 protein. The data show a few hundred thousand distinct CDR3 sequences, about a quarter seen once. Specimen: peripheral blood mononuclear cells (PBMCs), collected when the disease was refractory, from a patient treated with antithyroid drugs. These receptors came from a female donor with Graves disease. Both conserved end residues are trimmed from each CDR3. The order of the fields is CDR3 length, V gene, clone size, CDR3 protein. Rows give clone size only sometimes, using once, few, many, or a class for an expanded clone.

>14|TRBV12-3/TRBV12-4|-
ASSDRKGISGNTIY
>12|TRBV6-1|-
ASRRLVGDTEAF
>14|TRBV28|-
ASSFLYREGHQPQH
>12|TRBV29-1|-
SVGALTGNTEAF
>12|TRBV12-3/TRBV12-4|many
ASSTGQSIYEQY
>15|TRBV19|-
ASSTSGTKSFLDGYT
>13|TRBV7-9|-
ASSSIAGVAETQY
>12|TRBV7-9|-
ASSFAGTAGELF
>13|TRBV19|few
ASSISPGAPYEQY
>13|TRBV3-1|few
ASSQGGSGRGEQF
>13|TRBV27|-
ASSLGPGKGETQY
>13|TRBV5-1|-
ASSLDPGTSGGYT
>13|TRBV7-6|few
ASSPRQGGRETQY
>12|TRBV5-1|many
ASSTGREREKLF
>11|TRBV24-1|-
ATSAGSNQPQH
>11|TRBV19|-
ASTETQNQPQH
>11|TRBV27|few
ASIDWGAGELF
>17|TRBV5-1|few
ASSLSELAGVGKLYEQY
>11|TRBV5-1|few
ASSLEAPTEAF
>12|TRBV20-1|many
SARRTGTTNGYT
>14|TRBV7-9|-
ASSTPPGTPGGEQY
>11|TRBV24-1|-
ATIRTANYEQY
>14|TRBV20-1|few
SARPTSGLAGGELF
>10|TRBV20-1|-
IAGVREETQY
>12|TRBV5-1|-
ASSPRGGLQPQH
>11|TRBV19|-
ASRWGIGYGYT
>15|TRBV28|few
ASSSNRAGPGRNEQF
>12|TRBV4-2|few
ASSQVAVQETQY
>12|TRBV6-1|many
ASITPGKRSGYT
>13|TRBV20-1|few
SAAVRRPSTDTQY
>12|TRBV11-2|few
ASQGLADTGELF
>13|TRBV12-3/TRBV12-4|-
ASAQGAGQRYGYT
>11|TRBV12-3/TRBV12-4|many
ASRGLIKETQY
>15|TRBV7-9|-
ASSLDGGGRGFYEQY
>13|TRBV19|many
ASSPQVAGEETQY
>14|TRBV14|-
ASSPGTANSNQPQH
>12|TRBV12-3/TRBV12-4|few
ASSGLAGVGEQF
>12|TRBV14|few
ASSQHVLAGVLY
>14|TRBV28|many
ASSPDRGSGTGELF
>12|TRBV10-3|-
ASGPQGGNQPQH
>14|TRBV6-2/TRBV6-3|once
ASSDGAGQANEKLF
>12|TRBV19|few
ASSPTSALETQY
>11|TRBV20-1|-
SAKKSSYNEQF
>13|TRBV19|-
ASRFGRGNTGELF
>12|TRBV19|few
ASSLTGSRNEQY
>9|TRBV5-1|few
ASSPDEKLF